Listed below are T cell receptor beta chains from one sample, sequenced in a study of blood T cell repertoires in COVID-19. The table came from immunoSEQ multiplex PCR; TCRdb's copy has only in-frame clones and leaves some out. The repertoire holds tens of thousands of clones, with approximately 80% as singletons. The sequenced material came from peripheral blood. Receptors were obtained from a man aged 60-69 years with COVID-19, enrolled during active disease. Each CDR3 is given with its conserved first and last residue. The D gene is left open where the match is weak. Part of the rows lack a size; the others show once, few, many or a class for expanded clones.

CDR3 | DNA | J | V | size | D
CSASDPGNLYGYTF | TGCAGTGCTAGTGATCCAGGGAACCTCTATGGCTACACCTTC | TRBJ1-2 | TRBV20-1 | - | -
CATALGGTYEQYF | TGTGCCACCGCTCTTGGGGGGACCTACGAGCAGTACTTC | TRBJ2-7 | TRBV3-1/TRBV3-2 | - | -
CATSRGLAGNQETQYF | TGTGCCACCAGCAGGGGACTAGCGGGAAACCAAGAGACCCAGTACTTC | TRBJ2-5 | TRBV15 | once | TRBD2
CASQTGAGNTIYF | TGTGCCAGCCAGACAGGGGCTGGAAACACCATATATTTT | TRBJ1-3 | TRBV10-3 | few | TRBD1
CASSPGLAGVMPLEQYF | TGTGCCAGCAGCCCGGGACTAGCGGGGGTGATGCCTCTCGAGCAGTACTTC | TRBJ2-7 | TRBV6-2/TRBV6-3 | - | TRBD2
CASSSGTGGEGETQYF | TGTGCCAGCAGCTCCGGGACAGGGGGCGAAGGAGAGACCCAGTACTTC | TRBJ2-5 | TRBV7-8 | - | TRBD1
CASSLEGRGETQYF | TGTGCCAGCAGTCTAGAGGGGCGGGGGGAGACCCAGTACTTC | TRBJ2-5 | TRBV6-5 | - | TRBD2
CASSPQPGLNYGYTF | TGTGCCAGCAGCCCCCAACCGGGACTGAACTATGGCTACACCTTC | TRBJ1-2 | TRBV7-6 | - | -
CASSLSGLTRDEQFF | TGTGCCAGCAGTTTATCCGGACTTACGCGGGATGAGCAGTTCTTC | TRBJ2-1 | TRBV27 | few | -
CASSLRGQGGETQYF | TGTGCCAGCAGCTTAAGGGGACAGGGGGGAGAGACCCAGTACTTC | TRBJ2-5 | TRBV7-3 | once | TRBD1
CASSIGGDEQYF | TGTGCCAGTAGTATAGGGGGGGACGAGCAGTACTTC | TRBJ2-7 | TRBV19 | - | -